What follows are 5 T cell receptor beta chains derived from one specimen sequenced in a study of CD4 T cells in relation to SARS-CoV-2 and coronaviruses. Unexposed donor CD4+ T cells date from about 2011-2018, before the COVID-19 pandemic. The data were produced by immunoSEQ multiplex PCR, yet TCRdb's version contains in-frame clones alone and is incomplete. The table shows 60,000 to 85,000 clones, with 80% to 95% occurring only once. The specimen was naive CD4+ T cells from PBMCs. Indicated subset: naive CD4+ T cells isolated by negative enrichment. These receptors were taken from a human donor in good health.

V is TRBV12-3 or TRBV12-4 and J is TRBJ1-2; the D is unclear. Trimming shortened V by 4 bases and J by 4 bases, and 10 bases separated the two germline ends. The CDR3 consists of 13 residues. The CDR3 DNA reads TGTGCCAGCAGTTCAACAGTACCCTATGGCTACACCTTC. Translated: CASSSTVPYGYTF.

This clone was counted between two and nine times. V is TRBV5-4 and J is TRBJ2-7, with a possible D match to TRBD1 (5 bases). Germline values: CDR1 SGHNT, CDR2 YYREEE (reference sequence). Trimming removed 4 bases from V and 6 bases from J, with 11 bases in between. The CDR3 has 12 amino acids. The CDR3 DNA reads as TGTGCCAGCAGCGCACAGGATTCCGAGCAGTACTTC. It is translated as CASSAQDSEQYF.

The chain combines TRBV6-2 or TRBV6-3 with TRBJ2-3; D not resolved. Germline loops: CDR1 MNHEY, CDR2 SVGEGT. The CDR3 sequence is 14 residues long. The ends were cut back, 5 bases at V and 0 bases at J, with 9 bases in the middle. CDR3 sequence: CASSRTASTDTQYF. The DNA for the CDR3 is TGTGCCAGCAGTAGGACGGCTAGCACAGATACGCAGTATTTT.

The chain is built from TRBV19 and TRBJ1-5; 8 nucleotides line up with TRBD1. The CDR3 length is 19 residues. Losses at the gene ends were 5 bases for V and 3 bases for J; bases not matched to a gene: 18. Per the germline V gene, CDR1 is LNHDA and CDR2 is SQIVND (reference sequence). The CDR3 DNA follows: TGTGCCAGTAGTCCTCGACTAACAGCTACAGGGGGTGACAATCAGCCCCAGCATTTT. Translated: CASSPRLTATGGDNQPQHF. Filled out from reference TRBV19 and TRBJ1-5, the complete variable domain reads DGGITQSPKYLFRKEGQNVTLSCEQNLNHDAMYWYRQDPGQGLRLIYYSQIVNDFQKGDIAEGYSVSREKKESFPLTVTSAQKNPTAFYLCASSPRLTATGGDNQPQHFGDGTRLSIL.

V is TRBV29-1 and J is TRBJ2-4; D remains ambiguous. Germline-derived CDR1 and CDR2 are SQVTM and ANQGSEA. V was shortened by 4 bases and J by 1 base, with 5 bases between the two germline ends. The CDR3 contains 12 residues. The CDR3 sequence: CSVAYAKNIQYF. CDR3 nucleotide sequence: TGCAGCGTTGCTTACGCCAAAAACATTCAGTACTTC.